This T cell receptor beta chain was sequenced during a study of T cells in Graves' hyperthyroidism and ophthalmopathy. Amplification targeted TCR beta CDR3 regions from RNA transcripts. Initially, a first-round RT-PCR of the TCR CDR3 employed the HTBI primer set. TCRdb re-analysed the multiplex PCR reads in MiXCR, keeping a single row per CDR3 protein. The sample records over 700,000 distinct CDR3 sequences, about 19% being singletons. Looked up from germline, CDR1 is SEHNR and CDR2 is FQNEAQ (reference sequence). This CDR3 is 15 amino acids long. V shed 5 bases and J 5 bases; nucleotides not matched to a gene: 6. Uncontrolled infections, other autoimmune diseases, pregnancy or lactation led to exclusion of patients. Diagnostic assessment was based on clinical symptoms, serum thyroxine and TRAb, thyroid ultrasound and orbital computed tomography. Approximately 9.3 ml of fresh peripheral blood supplied the PBMCs.

This chain joins TRBV7-9 and TRBJ2-1, with 10 bases matching TRBD2. Sequenced: blood. The receptor comes from a woman aged 45-60 years with Graves' hyperthyroidism that later progressed to Graves' ophthalmopathy. The chain's CDR3 is CASSLIAGGNNEQFF. CDR3 DNA sequence: TGTGCCAGCAGCCTCATAGCGGGGGGTAACAATGAGCAGTTCTTC.